This T cell receptor beta chain was found in a study of shared clonotypes between healthy human individuals. Findings of the study overall: Clonotype sharing among the donors was expected to vary with sequencing depth.

Profiling relied on immunoSEQ multiplex PCR, and the TCRdb table lists in-frame clones only, not all of them. The sample yields about 990,000 clones, roughly 74% seen once. V was pared by 2 bases and J by 3 bases, with 4 bases of the junction left unmatched. This CDR3 is 15 amino acids long. In germline, CDR1 is SEHNR, CDR2 FQNEAQ (reference sequence). Concerning this clone itself: No antigen is known for it.

This receptor was identified in a man between 18 and 35 years old in good health. Some clones in this sample may be carry-over from other donors' samples. The chain links TRBV7-9 to TRBJ1-2; 9 bases fit TRBD1. The material sequenced was memory CD4+ T cells from PBMCs. Regarding subset: CD45RA-negative fraction. The CDR3 is CASSLQGQGHYGYTF. As DNA, the CDR3 is TGTGCCAGCAGCTTACAAGGACAGGGGCACTATGGCTACACCTTC.